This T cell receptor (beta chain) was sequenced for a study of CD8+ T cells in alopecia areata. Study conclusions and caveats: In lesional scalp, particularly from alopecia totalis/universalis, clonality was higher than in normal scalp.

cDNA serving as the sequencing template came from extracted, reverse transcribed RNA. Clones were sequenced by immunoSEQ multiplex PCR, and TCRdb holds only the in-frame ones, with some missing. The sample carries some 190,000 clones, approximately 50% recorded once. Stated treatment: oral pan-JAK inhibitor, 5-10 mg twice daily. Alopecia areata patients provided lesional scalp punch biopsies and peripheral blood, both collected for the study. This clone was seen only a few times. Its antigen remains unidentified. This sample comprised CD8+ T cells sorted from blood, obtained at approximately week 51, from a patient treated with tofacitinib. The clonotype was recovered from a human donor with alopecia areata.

CDR3 sequence: CASGLGRFDGYTF. The CDR3 DNA sequence: TGTGCTAGTGGTTTGGGTCGATTTGACGGCTACACCTTC. V usage is TRBV12-5 and J usage is TRBJ1-2; D unresolved. Per germline, CDR1 LGHNT and CDR2 FRNRAP. There are 13 residues in the CDR3. The V gene lost 1 base and the J gene lost 8 bases, with 11 bases spanning the gap.